The clone carrying this TCR beta chain was counted at least ten times. Each CDR3 protein gets one entry after TCRdb re-called the 5' RACE reads with MiXCR. The sample shows about 55,000 distinct CDR3 sequences, more than 3% of them seen only once. Per the germline V gene, CDR1 is MGHRA and CDR2 is YSYEKL. Trimming took off 3 bases at V and 4 bases at J, with 15 bases between the two ends. This CDR3 has 15 amino acids. This specimen belongs to a study of neurological immune-mediated disorders. Specimen: CD4+ T cells from blood. The receptor was isolated from a middle-aged woman with multiple sclerosis. This sequence joins TRBV4-1 and TRBJ1-2; D is possibly TRBD1 (5 bases). This chain's CDR3 is CASSHLSGQRYGYTF. CDR3 coding DNA: TGCGCCAGCAGCCACCTCTCGGGGCAGCGCTATGGCTACACCTTC.